This T cell receptor beta chain derives from a study of CD8+CD57+ T cells in acquired aplastic anemia. Background on the study: Sorted CD4+ and CD8+ cell DNA averaged about 3.5 ug.

It was genomic DNA that served as the template for profiling TCR beta VDJ and CDR3. Using its own MiXCR run on the reads, TCRdb lists one record per CDR3 protein. This table has about 35,000 distinct CDR3 sequences, 76% appearing once. Study-level findings and limits: The CD8+ Simpson's diversity of patients and controls was not significantly different.

A remark on this clonotype: The target antigen is unknown.

The CDR3 covers 13 residues. Trimming took 2 bases from V and 5 from J, leaving 7 bases between them. CDR1 and CDR2 (germline): SNHLY, FYNNEI. The sequenced material came from sorted CD4+, CD8+, or CD8+CD57+ T cells (not recorded which) from PBMCs. The genes are TRBV2 and TRBJ1-5; D gene ambiguous. The sequence came from a human donor in good health, serving as a control. CDR3: CASSEWPDQPQHF. CDR3 nucleotide sequence: TGTGCCAGCAGTGAATGGCCGGATCAGCCCCAGCATTTT.